This section outlines one T cell receptor beta chain sequence together with its context. Its antigen is not yet known. No qualities accompany the bases; no much larger clone lies one base away. This specimen comes from a study of blood T cell repertoires in COVID-19 (dated by TCRdb to the early 2020s). General notes on the study: Samples from collaborators originated in the United States, Italy and Spain and spanned both the acute and convalescent phases of COVID-19. The material from the prospective study consisted of cDNA or gDNA derived from T cells, B-cell-depleted T cells, or PBMCs. Deeply sampled blood TCRbeta repertoires from subjects exposed to, actively infected with, or recovered from COVID-19 were included in the dataset. The repertoires were released in a freely available public database intended as a resource for research on the immune response to SARS-CoV-2. Samples were obtained from the ongoing ImmuneRACE study (first 160 participants) and from roughly 1,300 subjects provided by 6 global collaborators. The sample metadata nearly always contained a de-identified subject ID, COVID-19 status, age in years and sex. Where HLA class I and class II types were available, the types were taken from metadata supplied by the sample provider, not from assay-based typing.

V has 8 bases trimmed and J has 0 bases trimmed; junction bases matching no gene number 3. Taken from the germline V gene, the CDR1 and CDR2 loops are SNHLY and FYNNEI. Spanning cysteine to phenylalanine, the CDR3 consists of 14 amino acids. Just the 42-base CDR3 DNA is kept, in frame starting at base 1. General findings and caveats noted by the study authors: Clinical and demographic metadata were provided uncurated, with the amount varying by source and participant.

The immunoSEQ Assay, a bias-controlled multiplex PCR, was used to amplify TCRbeta CDR3 regions from genomic DNA. The paper's processing steps were these. The number of nucleated cells in each sample was estimated by amplification of reference gene primers within the assay. Sequence reads were collapsed and filtered to measure the absolute abundance of every unique TCRbeta CDR3 rearrangement. For each sample, productive Simpson clonality was calculated by taking the square root of Simpson's diversity index across productive rearrangements. Not all clones reach the TCRdb copy of this immuneACCESS table, which keeps in-frame sequences only. Checked studies attribute under half of the gap to unresolved V genes and leave the rest unexplained. The DNA gave D and trimming, while V, J and clone size come from that table. The sample table contains 250,000 to 300,000 clones; only one count was recorded for approximately 82% of them. About 5.7% of the sample goes to the ten largest clones.

Each collaborating institution followed its own protocols to collect whole blood in K2EDTA tubes. For TCRbeta analysis, collaborator samples were shipped as frozen whole blood, as isolated PBMCs, or as DNA extracted from either sample type. The TCR originated in a man older than 75 with acute or convalescent COVID-19. The rearranged chain carries TRBV2 and TRBJ1-3, and 8 junctional nucleotides match TRBD1. The sample consisted of peripheral blood. The DNA sequence follows: TGTGCCAGCGGGCAGGGGGCCTCTGGAAACACCATATATTTT. Translated, this gives CASGQGASGNTIYF.